These 20 T cell receptor beta chains originate from one sample sequenced in a study of persistence of HIV-infected CD4 T cells (dated by TCRdb to 2018 to 2021). The immunoSEQ hsTCRB assay version 4 in survey mode was used to sequence TCRbeta repertoires from genomic DNA. TCRdb carries this immuneACCESS record with in-frame sequences only. Its versions omit some clonotypes, under half of them owing to an unresolved V gene in the studies checked, with the rest unexplained. This sample lists about 16,000 clones; about two thirds were detected once. The biggest ten clones account for 7% to 10% of the sample. These receptors' antigens are unknown. This specimen's treatment or condition label, interpreted: suppressive antiretroviral therapy. Cells were stimulated with lysates of CMV-infected fibroblasts at roughly 11 ug/mL. CD4+ T cells that responded were sorted based on upregulation of both CD40 ligand and CD69.

The material was CD4+ T cells sorted from PBMCs after roughly 20-hour stimulation, obtained from a patient who received antiretroviral therapy. The cell subset or site label, as the study defines it: CD40L+CD69+ CD4 T cells responding to CMV lysate. The receptors shown here come from an adult woman with HIV who was CMV-seropositive.

This clone has only a few counts. CDR3 residues: CASSLRQGPNEKLFF. The CDR3 nucleotides are TGTGCCAGCAGCCTCCGACAGGGGCCTAATGAAAAACTGTTTTTT. The genes are TRBV7-9 and TRBJ1-4; 8 bases align to TRBD1. Per the germline V gene, CDR1 is SEHNR and CDR2 is FQNEAQ (reference sequence). Trimming cost V 5 bases and J 3 bases; bases outside gene matches: 5. The length of the CDR3 is 15 residues.

This clone has just a few counts. As DNA, the CDR3 is TGTGCCAGCAGCCCGTTTTTGGGGGGTCGGACGGGTACGCAGTATTTT. Amino acids: CASSPFLGGRTGTQYF. V and J are TRBV7-3 and TRBJ2-3; perhaps TRBD2 as D (6 bases). Deletions cut 5 bases from V and 8 bases from J, with 23 bases between. This CDR3 spans 16 amino acids. Germline V gene lookup returns CDR1 SGHTA and CDR2 FQGTGA.

This clone was seen a single time. This chain links TRBV5-1 with TRBJ1-1; 11 bases line up with TRBD1. Trimming cost V 0 bases and J 6 bases; bases outside gene matches: 4. CDR3 length equals 15 residues. CDR1 is SGHRS, CDR2 YFSETQ, per germline. CDR3 nucleotides: TGCGCCAGCAGCTTGGATGGACAGGGGGCCGCTGAAGCTTTCTTT. The encoded protein is CASSLDGQGAAEAFF.

There are a few counts of this clone. The chain is built from TRBV3-1 (or the pseudogene TRBV3-2) and TRBJ2-1; D may be TRBD2 (6 bases). The germline gives CDR1 LGHDT, CDR2 YNNKEL (reference sequence). This CDR3 region has 12 residues. Between the trimmed V and J ends, which lost 4 bases and 8 bases, there was a span of 9 bases. The CDR3 nucleotides read TGTGCCAGCAGCCGGGGAGGATATGAGCAGTTCTTC. Protein sequence: CASSRGGYEQFF.

The chain carries TRBV5-6 and TRBJ1-2; 7 nucleotides agree with TRBD1. This CDR3 is 18 amino acids long. V trimming: 3 bases; J trimming: 3 bases; junction bases outside the gene matches: 17. CDR1 SGHDT and CDR2 YYEEEE come from the germline V gene. The CDR3 DNA reads as TGTGCCAGCAGCTCCCTTCGGACAGGAGGGGGGGTATACTATGGCTACACCTTC. It encodes CASSSLRTGGGVYYGYTF.

The chain uses TRBV7-8 and TRBJ1-5, with unresolved D. V shed 3 bases and J shed 3 bases, with 6 bases lying between them. From germline, CDR1 is SGHVS and CDR2 FQNEAQ. This CDR3 spans 13 amino acids. The CDR3 nucleotides read TGTGCCAGCAGCTTGGGAGACAATCAGCCCCAGCATTTT. It specifies CASSLGDNQPQHF.

This clone was seen a few times. The V gene is TRBV24-1, the J gene TRBJ2-2, with D possibly called TRBD1 or TRBD2 (5 bases each). CDR3 length: 16 amino acids. The germline gives CDR1 KGHDR, CDR2 SFDVKD. The ends were cut back, 2 bases at V and 1 base at J, with 10 bases in the middle. This CDR3 is CATSDSGTENTGELFF. In nucleotides, the CDR3 is TGTGCCACCAGTGATTCCGGGACGGAGAACACCGGGGAGCTGTTTTTT.

The chain carries TRBV3-1 (or the pseudogene TRBV3-2) and TRBJ1-1; unclear D gene. Trimming cost V 1 base and J 1 base, with 7 bases left between them. The germline CDR1 and CDR2 sequences are LGHDT and YNNKEL (reference sequence). This CDR3 is 14 amino acids long. CDR3 amino acids: CASSQVGENTEAFF. Here the CDR3 DNA reads TGTGCCAGCAGCCAAGTCGGGGAGAACACTGAAGCTTTCTTT.

V usage is TRBV5-1 and J usage is TRBJ1-1, with a weak D call TRBD1 (5 bases). CDR1 and CDR2 (germline): SGHRS, YFSETQ. The CDR3 totals 15 residues. V was trimmed by 4 bases and J by 1 base, leaving 14 bases between them. The CDR3 here is CASSPPSGQNTEAFF. The CDR3 nucleotides read TGCGCCAGCAGCCCGCCCTCGGGGCAGAACACTGAAGCTTTCTTT.

The chain links TRBV3-1 (or the pseudogene TRBV3-2) to TRBJ1-2; a weak D match, TRBD1 (5 bases). Per the germline V gene, CDR1 is LGHDT and CDR2 is YNNKEL (reference sequence). The V end was cut by 3 bases, the J end by 6 bases, with 8 bases between. The CDR3 length is 12 residues. The CDR3, as DNA: TGTGCCAGCAGCCATAAGGGGCATGGCTACACCTTC. Its translation is CASSHKGHGYTF.

This chain connects TRBV7-2 to TRBJ2-3, with D perhaps matching TRBD1 (6 bases). The CDR3 has 15 residues. Germline CDR1 is SGHTA and CDR2 is FQGNSA. Trimming shortened V by 2 bases and J by 1 base, and 10 bases separated the two germline ends. The DNA for the CDR3 is TGTGCCAGCAGCTTACAGGGGTCGGGCACAGATACGCAGTATTTT. Its translation is CASSLQGSGTDTQYF.

The V and J genes are TRBV18 and TRBJ2-7; 7 nucleotides match TRBD1. Per germline, CDR1 KGHSH and CDR2 LQKENI. Germline trimming cut 0 bases from V and 6 bases from J; bases unmatched to any gene: 2. There are 13 residues in the CDR3. The CDR3 spells CASSPPTGTEQYF. CDR3 nucleotide sequence: TGTGCCAGCTCACCACCGACAGGGACCGAGCAGTACTTC.

The J gene is TRBJ2-2, the V gene TRBV28; weak D call: TRBD2 (5 bases). V dropped 6 bases and J dropped 9 bases, with 8 bases sitting between them. The CDR3 has 11 residues. CDR1 is MDHEN and CDR2 is SYDVKM in the germline V gene. Written as DNA, the CDR3 is TGTGCCAGCAGCGAGGGTAGGGAGCTGTTTTTT. Protein sequence: CASSEGRELFF.

The chain carries TRBV5-6 and TRBJ1-1, with D perhaps matching TRBD1 (5 bases). The ends were cut back, 5 bases at V and 7 bases at J, with 12 bases in the middle. Per germline, CDR1 SGHDT and CDR2 YYEEEE. The length of the CDR3 is 12 residues. In DNA, the CDR3 is TGTGCCAGCAGGTCAGGGAAGGGTGAAGCTTTCTTT. Its translation is CASRSGKGEAFF.

This clone was counted only a few times. This chain uses TRBV3-1 (or the pseudogene TRBV3-2) with TRBJ1-2, with 9 bases aligning to TRBD1. The CDR3 spans 12 residues. The V gene end was trimmed by 4 bases and the J gene end by 11 bases; junction bases not matched to a gene: 5. The germline gives CDR1 LGHDT, CDR2 YNNKEL (reference sequence). DNA for the CDR3: TGTGCCAGCAGCCTTCGGACAGGGGAGTACACCTTC. Protein: CASSLRTGEYTF.

The chain links TRBV27 to TRBJ2-1, with D tentatively TRBD1 (6 bases). With 4 bases removed from V and 8 bases from J, the gap between germline ends came to 12 bases. The CDR3 has 13 residues. The V gene's germline CDR1 is MNHEY and CDR2 SMNVEV (reference sequence). The CDR3 spells CASSSNRVHEQFF. The CDR3 bases are TGTGCCAGCAGTTCCAACAGGGTACATGAGCAGTTCTTC.

Turning to this clone: Germline and junction disagree at one end, which may indicate a read error. The V gene is TRBV7-3, the J gene TRBJ2-1; tentatively, D is TRBD1 (5 bases). Germline CDR1 and CDR2: SGHTA and FQGTGA. The CDR3 loop spans 14 amino acids. The DNA for the CDR3 is TGTGCCAGCAGCTTAGAACCGACAGATCGAGGAATTCTCTTC. Its translation: CASSLEPTDRGILF.

This clone was seen a handful of times. The chain employs TRBV5-1 and TRBJ2-7, with no clear D. V gave up 0 bases and J gave up 0 bases, with 7 bases separating them. The germline V gene encodes CDR1 SGHRS and CDR2 YFSETQ. The CDR3 has 14 residues. CDR3 sequence (DNA): TGCGCCAGCAGCTTGGATGACAACTCCTACGAGCAGTACTTC. This encodes CASSLDDNSYEQYF.

V is TRBV5-1 and J is TRBJ2-2; the match to TRBD1 covers 8 bases. J gave up 5 bases and V 3 bases, and 6 bases lay outside the gene matches. The length of the CDR3 is 15 residues. Germline V CDR1 and CDR2: SGHRS, YFSETQ. The CDR3 coding sequence is TGCGCCAGCAGCTCCAGACAGGGGAATACCGGGGAGCTGTTTTTT. It yields the protein CASSSRQGNTGELFF.

This sequence joins TRBV7-2 and TRBJ1-1; no definite D call. Germline V lookup: CDR1 SGHTA, CDR2 FQGNSA. The CDR3 consists of 13 residues. With 5 bases removed from V and 3 bases from J, the gap between germline ends came to 10 bases. CDR3 amino acids: CASSQQRDTEAFF. The CDR3 coding sequence is TGTGCCAGCAGCCAACAGAGGGACACTGAAGCTTTCTTT.